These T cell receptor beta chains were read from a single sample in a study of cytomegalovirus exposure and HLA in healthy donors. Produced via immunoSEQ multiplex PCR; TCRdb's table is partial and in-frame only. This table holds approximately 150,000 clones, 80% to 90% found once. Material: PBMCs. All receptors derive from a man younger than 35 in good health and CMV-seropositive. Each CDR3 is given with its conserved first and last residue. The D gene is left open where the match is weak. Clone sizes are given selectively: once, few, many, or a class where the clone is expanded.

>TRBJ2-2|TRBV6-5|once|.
CASSRGERELFF
TGTGCCAGCAGTAGGGGCGAAAGGGAGCTGTTTTTT
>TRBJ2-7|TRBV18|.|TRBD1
CASSPMDRAYEQYF
TGTGCCAGCTCACCGATGGACAGGGCCTACGAGCAGTACTTC
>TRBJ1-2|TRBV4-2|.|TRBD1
CASSQDWDRGEAYGYTF
TGTGCCAGCAGCCAAGATTGGGACAGGGGGGAGGCCTATGGCTACACCTTC
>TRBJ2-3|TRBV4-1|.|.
CASSQAGDGGVTDTQYF
TGCGCCAGCAGCCAAGCCGGGGACGGAGGGGTCACAGATACGCAGTATTTT
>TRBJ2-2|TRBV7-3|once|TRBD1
CASSPLGGRGGELFF
TGTGCCAGCAGCCCACTAGGGGGCAGAGGCGGGGAGCTGTTTTTT
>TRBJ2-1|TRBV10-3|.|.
CAISDPRVYLRPRQFF
TGTGCCATCAGTGACCCCCGAGTCTACTTACGCCCGAGGCAGTTCTTC
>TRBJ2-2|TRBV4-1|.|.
CASSSRRSTGELFF
TGCGCCAGCAGCTCGCGGCGGTCGACCGGGGAGCTGTTTTTT
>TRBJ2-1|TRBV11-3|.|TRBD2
CASSLDGRRNNEQFF
TGTGCCAGCAGCTTAGACGGGAGGAGGAACAATGAGCAGTTCTTC
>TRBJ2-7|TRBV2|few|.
CASSYIRDYEQYF
TGTGCCAGCAGTTACATCAGGGACTACGAGCAGTACTTC
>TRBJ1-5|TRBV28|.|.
CASSLLGGQPQHF
TGTGCCAGCAGTTTGCTGGGAGGACAGCCCCAGCATTTT
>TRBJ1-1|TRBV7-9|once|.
CASSLRFSGPPEAFF
TGTGCCAGCAGCTTACGGTTTTCGGGTCCCCCTGAAGCTTTCTTT
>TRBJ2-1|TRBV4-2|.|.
CASSQGSGKNYNEQFF
TGTGCCAGCAGCCAAGGTAGCGGAAAAAACTACAATGAGCAGTTCTTC
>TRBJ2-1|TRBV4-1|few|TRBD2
CASSHPGTSGNNEQFF
TGCGCCAGCAGCCATCCCGGGACTAGCGGGAACAATGAGCAGTTCTTC
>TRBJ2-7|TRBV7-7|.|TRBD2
CASSQERGTIYEQYF
TGTGCTAGCAGCCAGGAGCGGGGGACAATCTACGAGCAGTACTTC
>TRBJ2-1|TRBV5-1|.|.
CASSLVAPNEQFF
TGCGCCAGCAGCTTGGTGGCTCCCAATGAGCAGTTCTTC
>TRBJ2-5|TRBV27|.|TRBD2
CASSVKQAGGGWQETQYF
TGTGCCAGCAGTGTCAAACAGGCGGGGGGAGGATGGCAAGAGACCCAGTACTTC
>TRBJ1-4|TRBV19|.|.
CASSWAGEWGEKLFF
TGTGCCAGTAGTTGGGCAGGGGAGTGGGGAGAAAAACTGTTTTTT
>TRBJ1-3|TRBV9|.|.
CASSRTDYSGNTIYF
TGTGCCAGCAGCCGGACAGACTACTCTGGAAACACCATATATTTT
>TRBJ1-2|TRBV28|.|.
CASSLNQGYYGYTF
TGTGCCAGCAGTTTAAATCAGGGTTACTATGGCTACACCTTC
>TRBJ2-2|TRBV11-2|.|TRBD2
CASSSSRTSGAREKELFF
TGTGCCAGCAGTTCTAGCCGGACTAGCGGGGCGCGGGAGAAAGAGCTGTTTTTT
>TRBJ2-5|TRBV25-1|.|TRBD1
CASSGRDRDPQETQYF
TGTGCCAGCAGTGGCCGGGACAGAGACCCGCAAGAGACCCAGTACTTC
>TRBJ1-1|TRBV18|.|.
CASSLTNQENTEAFF
TGTGCCAGCTCACTTACAAATCAGGAGAACACTGAAGCTTTCTTT
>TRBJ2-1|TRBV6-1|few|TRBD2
CASRGVGGAYNEQFF
TGTGCCAGCAGGGGGGTGGGAGGGGCATACAATGAGCAGTTCTTC
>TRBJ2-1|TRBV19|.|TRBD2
CASSSGTSGSHEQFF
TGTGCCAGTAGTTCCGGGACTAGCGGGAGTCATGAGCAGTTCTTC
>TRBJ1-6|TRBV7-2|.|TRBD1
CASSLRTGYNSPLHF
TGTGCCAGCAGCTTACGGACAGGCTATAATTCACCCCTCCACTTT
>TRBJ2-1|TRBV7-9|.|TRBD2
CASSESQGGGLGEQFF
TGTGCCAGCAGCGAAAGCCAGGGCGGGGGTCTTGGTGAGCAGTTCTTC
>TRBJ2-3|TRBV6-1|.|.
CASSIYGGLTDTQYF
TGTGCCAGCAGTATCTATGGGGGACTTACCGATACGCAGTATTTT
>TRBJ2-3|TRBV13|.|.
CASSLHREEADTQYF
TGTGCCAGCAGCTTACACAGGGAAGAAGCAGATACGCAGTATTTT
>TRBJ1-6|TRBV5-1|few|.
CASSRQELSSYNSPLHF
TGCGCCAGCAGTCGACAGGAATTAAGCTCCTATAATTCACCCCTCCACTTT
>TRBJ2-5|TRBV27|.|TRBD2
CASSSDGEGETQYF
TGTGCCAGCAGTTCGGATGGGGAGGGGGAGACCCAGTACTTC
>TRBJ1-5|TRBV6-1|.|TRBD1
CASSDPGQGRYSNQPQHF
TGTGCCAGCAGTGACCCGGGACAGGGGCGATATAGCAATCAGCCCCAGCATTTT
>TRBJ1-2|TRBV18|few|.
CASSPMTWGLGYTF
TGTGCCAGCTCACCAATGACATGGGGGCTAGGCTACACCTTC
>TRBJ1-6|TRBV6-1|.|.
CASSGEGGWSPLHF
TGTGCCAGCTCCGGGGAAGGAGGTTGGTCACCCCTCCACTTT
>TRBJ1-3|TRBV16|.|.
CASSHLDTSGNTIYF
TGTGCCAGCAGCCACCTTGACACTTCTGGAAACACCATATATTTT
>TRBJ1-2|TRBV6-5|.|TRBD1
CASSFTGAGKGYTF
TGTGCCAGCAGTTTCACAGGGGCCGGAAAGGGCTACACCTTC
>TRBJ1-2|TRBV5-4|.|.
CASSSDQGIYGYTF
TGTGCCAGCAGTTCAGATCAGGGGATCTATGGCTACACCTTC
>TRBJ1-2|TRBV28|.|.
CASSPSRNYGYTF
TGTGCCAGCAGTCCTAGCAGGAACTATGGCTACACCTTC
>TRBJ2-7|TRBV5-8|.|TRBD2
CASSWTSSREGEQYF
TGTGCCAGCAGCTGGACTAGCTCTCGGGAGGGCGAGCAGTACTTC
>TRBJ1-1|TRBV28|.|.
CASSLTGSAFF
TGTGCCAGCAGTTTAACAGGGTCAGCTTTCTTT
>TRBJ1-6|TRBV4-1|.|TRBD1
CASSQTQGQGAHNNSPLHF
TGCGCCAGCAGCCAGACTCAAGGTCAGGGGGCCCATAATAATTCACCCCTCCACTTT
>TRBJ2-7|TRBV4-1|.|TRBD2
CASSQGLAGSYEQYF
TGCGCCAGCAGCCAAGGACTAGCGGGCTCCTACGAGCAGTACTTC
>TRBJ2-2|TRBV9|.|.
CASSVLAGSNTGELFF
TGTGCCAGCAGCGTCCTGGCAGGGTCGAACACCGGGGAGCTGTTTTTT
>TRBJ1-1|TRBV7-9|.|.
CASSFGGMNTEAFF
TGTGCCAGCAGCTTCGGGGGAATGAACACTGAAGCTTTCTTT
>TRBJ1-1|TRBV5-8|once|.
CASSTQGYTEAFF
TGTGCCAGCAGCACCCAGGGATACACTGAAGCTTTCTTT